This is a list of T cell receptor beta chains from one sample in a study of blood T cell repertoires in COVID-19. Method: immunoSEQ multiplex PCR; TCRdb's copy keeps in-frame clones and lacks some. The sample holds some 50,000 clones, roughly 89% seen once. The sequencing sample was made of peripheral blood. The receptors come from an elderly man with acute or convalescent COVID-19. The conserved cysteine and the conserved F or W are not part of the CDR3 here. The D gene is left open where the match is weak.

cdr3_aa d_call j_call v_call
ASSLSIGERVEKLF . TRBJ1-4 TRBV27
ASSGSAQVYGYT . TRBJ1-2 TRBV9
ATSRDISYGARNEQF . TRBJ2-1 TRBV15
ASSIARQGDQPQH TRBD1 TRBJ1-5 TRBV19
ASSLLSQTEAF . TRBJ1-1 TRBV11-3
ASSSLPTGAGGQPQH TRBD1 TRBJ1-5 TRBV7-2
ASTRQGPIPGGYT . TRBJ1-2 TRBV6-5
AWSVLINYGYT . TRBJ1-2 TRBV30
ASSPKNGTADSPLH TRBD1 TRBJ1-6 TRBV18
ASSPYTSGVTDTQY TRBD2 TRBJ2-3 TRBV28
ASSPLSGGGNEKLF . TRBJ1-4 TRBV4-1
ASSFGETQY . TRBJ2-5 TRBV12-3/TRBV12-4
ASSQEASGTGGVKETQY TRBD1 TRBJ2-5 TRBV4-1
ASSESRPGVNTEAF . TRBJ1-1 TRBV10-1
ASSSQPLSNEKLF . TRBJ1-4 TRBV5-1
ASTPTGTPVRQPQH . TRBJ1-5 TRBV28
ASRQGLNTEAF . TRBJ1-1 TRBV10-1
ASSPGQGDSPLH TRBD1 TRBJ1-6 TRBV3-1/TRBV3-2
ASRRDISGNTIY . TRBJ1-3 TRBV2
ASSQDWGGQETQY TRBD2 TRBJ2-5 TRBV3-1/TRBV3-2
ATSRSTGTNTGELF . TRBJ2-2 TRBV15
ASSDSGTAPYEQY TRBD1 TRBJ2-7 TRBV10-2
ASSVDSLSEAF . TRBJ1-1 TRBV6-5
ASSVDGSGGLRYEQY TRBD2 TRBJ2-7 TRBV9
ASSHRDRDYEQY . TRBJ2-7 TRBV21-1
ASSDNGQGRETQY TRBD1 TRBJ2-5 TRBV25-1